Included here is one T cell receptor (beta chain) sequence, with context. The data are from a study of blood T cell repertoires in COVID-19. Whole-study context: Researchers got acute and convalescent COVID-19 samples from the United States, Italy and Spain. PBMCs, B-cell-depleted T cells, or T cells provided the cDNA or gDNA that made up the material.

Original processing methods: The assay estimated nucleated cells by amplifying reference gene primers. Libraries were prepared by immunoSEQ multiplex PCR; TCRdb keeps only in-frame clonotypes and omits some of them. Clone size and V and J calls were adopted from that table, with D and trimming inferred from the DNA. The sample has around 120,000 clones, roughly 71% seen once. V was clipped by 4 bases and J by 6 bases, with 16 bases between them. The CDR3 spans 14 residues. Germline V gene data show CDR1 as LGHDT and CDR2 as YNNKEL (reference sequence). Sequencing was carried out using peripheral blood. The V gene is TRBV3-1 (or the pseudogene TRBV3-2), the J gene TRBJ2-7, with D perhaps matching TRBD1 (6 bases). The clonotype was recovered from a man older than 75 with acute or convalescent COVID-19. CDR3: CASSPALPRGEQYF. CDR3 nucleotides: TGTGCCAGCAGCCCAGCACTCCCCAGGGGCGAGCAGTACTTC.